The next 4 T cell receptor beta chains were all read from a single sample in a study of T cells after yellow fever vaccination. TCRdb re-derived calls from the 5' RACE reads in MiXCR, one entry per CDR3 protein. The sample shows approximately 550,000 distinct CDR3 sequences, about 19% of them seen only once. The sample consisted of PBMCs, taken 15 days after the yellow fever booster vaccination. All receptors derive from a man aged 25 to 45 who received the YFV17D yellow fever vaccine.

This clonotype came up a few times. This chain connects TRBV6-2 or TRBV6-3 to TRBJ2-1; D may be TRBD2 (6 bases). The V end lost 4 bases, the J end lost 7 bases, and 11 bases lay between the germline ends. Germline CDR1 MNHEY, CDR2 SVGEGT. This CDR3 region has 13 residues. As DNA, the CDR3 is TGTGCCAGCAGTTCCGAGAGCGGGAATGAGCAGTTCTTC. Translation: CASSSESGNEQFF.

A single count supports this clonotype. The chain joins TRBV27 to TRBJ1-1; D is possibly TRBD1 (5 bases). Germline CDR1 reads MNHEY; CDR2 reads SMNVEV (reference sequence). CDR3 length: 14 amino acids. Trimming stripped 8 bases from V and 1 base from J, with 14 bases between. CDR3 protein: CASGQTGGNTEAFF. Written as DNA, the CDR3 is TGTGCCAGCGGTCAGACGGGGGGGAACACTGAAGCTTTCTTT.

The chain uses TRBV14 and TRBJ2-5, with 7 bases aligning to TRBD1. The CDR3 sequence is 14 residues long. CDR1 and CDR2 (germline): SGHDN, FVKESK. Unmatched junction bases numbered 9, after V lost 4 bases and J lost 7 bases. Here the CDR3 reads CASSPDRAVGTQYF. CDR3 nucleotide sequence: TGTGCCAGCAGCCCCGACAGGGCGGTGGGGACCCAGTACTTC. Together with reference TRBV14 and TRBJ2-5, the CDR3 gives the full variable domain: EAGVTQFPSHSVIEKGQTVTLRCDPISGHDNLYWYRRVMGKEIKFLLHFVKESKQDESGMPNNRFLAERTGGTYSTLKVQPAELEDSGVYFCASSPDRAVGTQYFGPGTRLLVL.

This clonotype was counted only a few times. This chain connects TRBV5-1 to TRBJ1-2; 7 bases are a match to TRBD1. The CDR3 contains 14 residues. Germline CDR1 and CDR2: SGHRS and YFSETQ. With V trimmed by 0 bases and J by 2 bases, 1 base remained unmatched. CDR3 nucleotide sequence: TGCGCCAGCAGCTTGGCGGACAGGAACTATGGCTACACCTTC. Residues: CASSLADRNYGYTF.